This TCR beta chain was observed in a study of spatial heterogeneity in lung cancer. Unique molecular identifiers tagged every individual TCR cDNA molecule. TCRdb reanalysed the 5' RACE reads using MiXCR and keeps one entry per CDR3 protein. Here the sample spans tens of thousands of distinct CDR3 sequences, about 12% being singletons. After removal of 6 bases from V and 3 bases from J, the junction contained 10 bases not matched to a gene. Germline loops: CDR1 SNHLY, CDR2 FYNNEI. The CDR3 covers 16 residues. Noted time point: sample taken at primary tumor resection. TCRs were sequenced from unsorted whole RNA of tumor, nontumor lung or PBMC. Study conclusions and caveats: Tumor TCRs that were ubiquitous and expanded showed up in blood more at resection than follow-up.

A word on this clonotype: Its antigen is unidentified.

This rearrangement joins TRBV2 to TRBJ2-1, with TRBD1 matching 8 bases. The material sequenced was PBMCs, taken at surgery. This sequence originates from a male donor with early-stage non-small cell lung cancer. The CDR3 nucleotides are TGTGCCAGCAGAAGGGACAGGTCTGAAGTCTACAATGAGCAGTTCTTC. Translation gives CASRRDRSEVYNEQFF.